These 5 T cell receptor beta chains originate from one sample sequenced in a study of cytomegalovirus exposure and HLA in healthy donors. Amplification used 60 Vbeta primers and 13 Jbeta primers. The repertoire was sequenced with immunoSEQ multiplex PCR; TCRdb's copy has only in-frame clones and lacks some. The sample lists over 150,000 clones, approximately 80% seen once, with under 15% in the top ten. Sequenced input: PBMCs. Receptors were obtained from a woman aged 45-60 years in good health and CMV-seronegative.

V is TRBV7-2 and J is TRBJ2-2; TRBD2 matches at 9 bases. The CDR3 has 17 amino acids. V gave up 1 base and J gave up 5 bases; unmatched junction bases: 8. Germline-derived CDR1 and CDR2 are SGHTA and FQGNSA. DNA of the CDR3: TGTGCCAGCAGCTTAGTTGGCGGGAGGGTTGGGACCGGGGAGCTGTTTTTT. Amino acids: CASSLVGGRVGTGELFF.

Regarding this clone: Other DNA sequences in the same sample also yield this CDR3. The chain combines TRBV7-2 with TRBJ2-3, with TRBD1 identical over 8 bases. V shed 5 bases, J shed 3 bases, and the junction held 4 bases outside the gene matches. The CDR3 runs to 14 residues. CDR1 is SGHTA, CDR2 FQGNSA, per germline. CDR3 sequence (DNA): TGTGCCAGCAGCACAGGACAGGGAACAGATACGCAGTATTTT. Translated: CASSTGQGTDTQYF. Filled out from reference TRBV7-2 and TRBJ2-3, the complete variable domain reads GAGVSQSPSNKVTEKGKDVELRCDPISGHTALYWYRQSLGQGLEFLIYFQGNSAPDKSGLPSDRFSAERTGGSVSTLTIQRTQQEDSAVYLCASSTGQGTDTQYFGPGTRLTVL.

The chain's CDR3 is CASGLERRSYNEQFF. The CDR3 DNA reads as TGTGCTAGTGGTTTGGAGCGGCGATCCTACAATGAGCAGTTCTTC. This sequence joins TRBV12-5 and TRBJ2-1, with D tentatively TRBD2 (5 bases). This CDR3 has 15 amino acids. Germline V gene lookup returns CDR1 LGHNT and CDR2 FRNRAP. V was pared by 1 base and J by 1 base, with 8 bases between. Supplemented by reference TRBV12-5 and TRBJ2-1, the full variable domain reads DARVTQTPRHKVTEMGQEVTMRCQPILGHNTVFWYRQTMMQGLELLAYFRNRAPLDDSGMPKDRFSAEMPDATLATLKIQPSEPRDSAVYFCASGLERRSYNEQFFGPGTRLTVL.

This clone has more than one count but fewer than ten. The chain couples TRBV9 to TRBJ1-1; maybe TRBD1 (6 bases). With 1 base removed from V and 5 bases from J, the gap between germline ends came to 39 bases. CDR1 SGDLS and CDR2 YYNGEE come from the germline V gene. The CDR3 spans 23 residues. The CDR3 DNA is TGTGCCAGCAGCGTACGTCCCGAGCCGGGACAAGCCCTTGACCTGCGACACCGAACTGAAGCTTTCTTT. This gives the protein CASSVRPEPGQALDLRHRTEAFF.

This clone was counted a few times. The gene calls are TRBV5-1 and TRBJ2-5; TRBD2 aligns across 7 bases. The CDR3 runs to 15 residues. After removal of 0 bases from V and 4 bases from J, the junction contained 6 bases not matched to a gene. CDR1 and CDR2 (germline): SGHRS, YFSETQ. This chain's CDR3 is CASSLGSGGRETQYF. The CDR3 bases are TGCGCCAGCAGCTTGGGCTCGGGGGGAAGAGAGACCCAGTACTTC.